The rows below give T cell receptor beta chains drawn from one sample of a study of T cells after yellow fever vaccination. From the 5' RACE reads, TCRdb called clonotypes with MiXCR, one entry per CDR3 protein. The sample lists around 330,000 distinct CDR3 sequences; around 4% were seen once. This sample comprised PBMCs, obtained on the day of the yellow fever booster vaccination. These receptors all come from a man aged 18 to 29 who received the YFV17D yellow fever vaccine. Both conserved end residues are part of each CDR3. A D gene is named only where the DNA matches it firmly. Clone size is given for some rows only: seen once, a few or many times, or a class if the clone is expanded.

J: TRBJ1-1
D: TRBD1
size: many
V: TRBV7-3
DNA: TGTGCCAGCAGCCCGACAGGGGCGGACACTGAAGCTTTCTTT
CDR3: CASSPTGADTEAFF

J: TRBJ2-1
D: TRBD2
size: few
V: TRBV5-1
DNA: TGCGCCAGCAGCTTAGATCCGGGGGAGGGTCTCAATGAGCAGTTCTTC
CDR3: CASSLDPGEGLNEQFF

J: TRBJ2-1
D: -
size: few
V: TRBV27
DNA: TGTGCCAGCAGTTCAGCAAACTCCTACAATGAGCAGTTCTTC
CDR3: CASSSANSYNEQFF

J: TRBJ2-3
D: -
size: -
V: TRBV7-9
DNA: TGTGCCAGCAGCCCCTGGGCAGAGGGGGCAGATACGCAGTATTTT
CDR3: CASSPWAEGADTQYF

J: TRBJ2-3
D: -
size: -
V: TRBV5-4
DNA: TGTGCCAGCAGCGACACTAGGCGCGAGGATACGCAGTATTTT
CDR3: CASSDTRREDTQYF

J: TRBJ2-7
D: -
size: many
V: TRBV7-9
DNA: TGTGCCAGCAGCTTGGCAGGCCCCGACGAGCAGTACTTC
CDR3: CASSLAGPDEQYF

J: TRBJ1-5
D: -
size: -
V: TRBV9
DNA: TGTGCCAGCAGCGTAGTGGCACCCTATAGCAATCAGCCCCAGCATTTT
CDR3: CASSVVAPYSNQPQHF

J: TRBJ2-1
D: -
size: few
V: TRBV6-5
DNA: TGTGCCAGCAGTTACTCGAGGGGAAGCTCCTACAATGAGCAGTTCTTC
CDR3: CASSYSRGSSYNEQFF

J: TRBJ2-7
D: -
size: many
V: TRBV20-1
DNA: TGCAGTGCCAGCCGGGGGGCCGGTCCATACGAGCAGTACTTC
CDR3: CSASRGAGPYEQYF

J: TRBJ2-1
D: -
size: many
V: TRBV30
DNA: TGTGCCTGGAGTGAAATCGATGAGCAGTTCTTC
CDR3: CAWSEIDEQFF

J: TRBJ2-7
D: -
size: -
V: TRBV4-1
DNA: TGCGCCAGCAGCCAAGATCCGGCAAATTACGAGCAGTACTTC
CDR3: CASSQDPANYEQYF

J: TRBJ2-7
D: TRBD1
size: many
V: TRBV12-3/TRBV12-4
DNA: TGTGCCAGCAGTCCCGGGACAGCCACCTACGAGCAGTACTTC
CDR3: CASSPGTATYEQYF

J: TRBJ2-3
D: -
size: few
V: TRBV3-1
DNA: TGTGCCAGCAGTTACTTCCCCCATACGCAGTATTTT
CDR3: CASSYFPHTQYF

J: TRBJ1-2
D: -
size: -
V: TRBV4-3
DNA: TGCGCCAGCAGCCAAGATTTGGGGTCAGGGTTCAGCGGCTACACCTTC
CDR3: CASSQDLGSGFSGYTF

J: TRBJ2-3
D: -
size: many
V: TRBV7-9
DNA: TGTGCCAGCAGCGAACAGCGGTTCCCTAGCACAGATACGCAGTATTTT
CDR3: CASSEQRFPSTDTQYF

J: TRBJ2-1
D: -
size: few
V: TRBV5-4
DNA: TGTGCCAGCAGCTCCCCGGGTGAGCAGTTCTTC
CDR3: CASSSPGEQFF

J: TRBJ1-1
D: -
size: -
V: TRBV27
DNA: TGTGCCAGCAGACAACGGTTGAGGGGCGAGGGAGCTTTCTTT
CDR3: CASRQRLRGEGAFF

J: TRBJ2-7
D: TRBD2
size: -
V: TRBV5-1
DNA: TGCGCCAGCAGCTTGGGGACTAGCCTAAACGACGAGCAGTACTTC
CDR3: CASSLGTSLNDEQYF

J: TRBJ1-6
D: -
size: many
V: TRBV3-1
DNA: TGTGCCAGCAGCCAAAACGAAGGAGGAGGCTCACCCCTCCACTTT
CDR3: CASSQNEGGGSPLHF

J: TRBJ2-7
D: TRBD1
size: few
V: TRBV7-6
DNA: TGTGCCAGCAGCTTAGTAGGGACAGGGACGGACGAGCAGTACTTC
CDR3: CASSLVGTGTDEQYF

J: TRBJ2-3
D: -
size: many
V: TRBV5-1
DNA: TGCGCCAGCAGCTTGTACGCGGGGAGCACAGATACGCAGTATTTT
CDR3: CASSLYAGSTDTQYF

J: TRBJ2-1
D: TRBD2
size: many
V: TRBV10-3
DNA: TGTGCCATCAGGAGGACTAGCGGGGACAATGAGCAGTTCTTC
CDR3: CAIRRTSGDNEQFF

J: TRBJ1-2
D: TRBD1
size: many
V: TRBV7-8
DNA: TGTGCCAGCAGCTCCGCCGGGACAGGTCATTATGGCTACACCTTC
CDR3: CASSSAGTGHYGYTF

J: TRBJ1-1
D: -
size: few
V: TRBV15
DNA: TGTGCCACCAGCAGAGATACGGGGGAACAGATCTTT
CDR3: CATSRDTGEQIF

J: TRBJ1-1
D: -
size: few
V: TRBV28
DNA: TGTGCCAGTAAAAGTGGGGGGGGGAACACTGAAGCTTTCTTT
CDR3: CASKSGGGNTEAFF

J: TRBJ2-7
D: -
size: -
V: TRBV7-6
DNA: TGTGCCAGCAGCTCCCGAACAGCTCCTATGACCTACGAGCAGTACTTC
CDR3: CASSSRTAPMTYEQYF

J: TRBJ1-4
D: -
size: many
V: TRBV29-1
DNA: TGCAGCGTTGCGGAGACGCCGCGGGAAAAACTGTTTTTT
CDR3: CSVAETPREKLFF

J: TRBJ2-3
D: -
size: -
V: TRBV11-2
DNA: TGTGCCAGCAGACGGTGGGGGGGCGCAGAGGTGGCGCAGTATTTT
CDR3: CASRRWGGAEVAQYF

J: TRBJ2-7
D: -
size: many
V: TRBV20-1
DNA: TGCAGTGCTAGAGTCAGCACGGATCGGGAGCAGTACTTC
CDR3: CSARVSTDREQYF

J: TRBJ2-3
D: -
size: -
V: TRBV6-1
DNA: TGTGCCAGCAGTGATTTTAGACGCGGAGCGGCGGGCACAGATACGCAGTATTTT
CDR3: CASSDFRRGAAGTDTQYF

J: TRBJ2-7
D: -
size: few
V: TRBV5-4
DNA: TGTGCCAGCAGCAGCCGGGCCGGTGGAGGCTACGAGCAGTACTTC
CDR3: CASSSRAGGGYEQYF

J: TRBJ1-5
D: -
size: many
V: TRBV7-9
DNA: TGTGCCAGCAGCGGATTAGGGTGGGGTTTTCAGCCCCAGCATTTT
CDR3: CASSGLGWGFQPQHF

J: TRBJ2-5
D: -
size: many
V: TRBV7-2
DNA: TGTGCCAGCAGCTTAGCTTTCCAAGAGACCCAGTACTTC
CDR3: CASSLAFQETQYF

J: TRBJ2-5
D: -
size: many
V: TRBV7-2
DNA: TGTGCCAGCAGCCCAGGACAGCCCCAAGAGACCCAGTACTTC
CDR3: CASSPGQPQETQYF

J: TRBJ1-6
D: -
size: many
V: TRBV20-1
DNA: TGCAGTGCTAGAGGAGGGTTCCAGAGTAATTCACCCCTCCACTTT
CDR3: CSARGGFQSNSPLHF

J: TRBJ2-3
D: -
size: many
V: TRBV10-1
DNA: TGCGCCAGCAGTGATCAGCGTGGGGGTACGCAGTATTTT
CDR3: CASSDQRGGTQYF

J: TRBJ2-1
D: -
size: -
V: TRBV2
DNA: TGTGCCAGCAACAAAGGGGGGAATGAGCAGTTCTTC
CDR3: CASNKGGNEQFF

J: TRBJ2-1
D: -
size: many
V: TRBV5-1
DNA: TGCGCCAGCAGTACAGAGGGGAGCTCCTACAATGAGCAGTTCTTC
CDR3: CASSTEGSSYNEQFF

J: TRBJ2-3
D: -
size: -
V: TRBV19
DNA: TGTGCCAGTAGTACCCGGGACTCCTTTGGGCAGTATTTT
CDR3: CASSTRDSFGQYF

J: TRBJ2-7
D: -
size: many
V: TRBV5-1
DNA: TGCGCCAGCAGCCCCGCACAGGGCGGGTACGAGCAGTACTTC
CDR3: CASSPAQGGYEQYF

J: TRBJ2-1
D: TRBD1
size: many
V: TRBV20-1
DNA: TGCAGTGCGCCGACAGGGGGCTCTGAGCAGTTCTTC
CDR3: CSAPTGGSEQFF

J: TRBJ2-5
D: -
size: many
V: TRBV7-3
DNA: TGTGCCAGCAGCCCCCTAGGGGGGGCGGGGGAGACCCAGTACTTC
CDR3: CASSPLGGAGETQYF

J: TRBJ2-2
D: -
size: many
V: TRBV29-1
DNA: TGCAGCGTCCCAGGGACCACGAACACCGGGGAGCTGTTTTTT
CDR3: CSVPGTTNTGELFF

J: TRBJ2-2
D: -
size: -
V: TRBV5-1
DNA: TGCGCCAGCAGCGCCCGAACAGGGACAACTGACACCGGGGAGCTGTTTTTT
CDR3: CASSARTGTTDTGELFF

J: TRBJ2-1
D: -
size: few
V: TRBV7-2
DNA: TGTGCCAGCAGCTATACCGGGCCGTCGAGCTCCTACAATGAGCAGTTCTTC
CDR3: CASSYTGPSSSYNEQFF

J: TRBJ2-3
D: -
size: -
V: TRBV9
DNA: TGTGCCAGCAGCGAGGAGGGGCGATTGAGTGGGGATACGCAGTATTTT
CDR3: CASSEEGRLSGDTQYF

J: TRBJ2-1
D: -
size: many
V: TRBV4-2
DNA: TGTGCCAGCAGCCAAGGCCTCACCAATGAGCAGTTCTTC
CDR3: CASSQGLTNEQFF

J: TRBJ2-2
D: -
size: few
V: TRBV4-3
DNA: TGCGCCAGCAGCCGGGAGACGGATAACACCGGGGAGCTGTTTTTT
CDR3: CASSRETDNTGELFF

J: TRBJ1-5
D: -
size: many
V: TRBV7-8
DNA: TGTGCCAGCAGCTTAGAAAGGGGACAGCCCCAGCATTTT
CDR3: CASSLERGQPQHF

J: TRBJ2-1
D: TRBD2
size: many
V: TRBV7-2
DNA: TGTGCCAACCAAAGGACTAGCGGGGACAATGAGCAGTTCTTC
CDR3: CANQRTSGDNEQFF

J: TRBJ2-3
D: TRBD2
size: many
V: TRBV5-4
DNA: TGTGCCAGCAGCCGACTAGCGGGGGGGCTGGGGACAGATACGCAGTATTTT
CDR3: CASSRLAGGLGTDTQYF

J: TRBJ1-1
D: -
size: few
V: TRBV20-1
DNA: TGCAGTGCTAGAAATTCGATGGGTAGGATGAACACTGAAGCTTTCTTT
CDR3: CSARNSMGRMNTEAFF

J: TRBJ2-3
D: -
size: few
V: TRBV7-3
DNA: TGTGCCAGCAGCTTAAGGCAGAACGTAATGGGGGGTGGGTTCACAGATACGCAGTATTTT
CDR3: CASSLRQNVMGGGFTDTQYF

J: TRBJ1-6
D: -
size: many
V: TRBV7-2
DNA: TGTGCCAGCAGCTTGAACGGACCGTTTGATTCACCCCTCCACTTT
CDR3: CASSLNGPFDSPLHF

J: TRBJ2-3
D: -
size: many
V: TRBV18
DNA: TGTGCCAGCTCACCGAGGGCTTCCCTTTCAGATACGCAGTATTTT
CDR3: CASSPRASLSDTQYF

J: TRBJ2-3
D: -
size: many
V: TRBV4-1
DNA: TGCGCCAGCAGCCAGGCCTCGACCTTTAGCACAGATACGCAGTATTTT
CDR3: CASSQASTFSTDTQYF

J: TRBJ1-5
D: -
size: few
V: TRBV7-8
DNA: TGTGCCAGCAGCCCCCCAGCAACGGGGGCCAGCTACAATCAGCCCCAGCATTTT
CDR3: CASSPPATGASYNQPQHF

J: TRBJ2-2
D: TRBD2
size: many
V: TRBV13
DNA: TGTGCCAGCAGCTTAGGCCGGCGGGGGGGCCGAACCGGGGAGCTGTTTTTT
CDR3: CASSLGRRGGRTGELFF

J: TRBJ1-1
D: TRBD1
size: -
V: TRBV5-1
DNA: TGCGCCAGCAGCTCCCCGGGACAGGGTCCTATGAACACTGAAGCTTTCTTT
CDR3: CASSSPGQGPMNTEAFF

J: TRBJ2-7
D: -
size: -
V: TRBV15
DNA: TGTGCCACCAGCAGAGAATATTCTCACGAGCAGTACTTC
CDR3: CATSREYSHEQYF